The TCR beta chain under discussion was sequenced for a study of T cells in Graves' hyperthyroidism and ophthalmopathy. Study-level background: Peripheral blood samples were taken at initial diagnosis, prior to any treatment.

This clonotype was recorded a few times. Its matching antigen is unknown. V gave up 0 bases and J gave up 1 base, with 14 bases separating them. The length of the CDR3 is 17 residues. Looked up from germline, CDR1 is KGHSH and CDR2 is LQKENI. TCR beta CDR3 regions were amplified from RNA. First-round RT-PCR of the TCR CDR3 relied on the HTBI primer set. One entry per CDR3 protein, called by TCRdb with MiXCR from the multiplex PCR reads. The sample holds around 620,000 distinct CDR3 sequences, 14% seen once. Study findings and constraints: The model forecast ophthalmopathy, anticipating it by a median about 6.5 months before onset. Appearing also in blood were most of the thyroid clonotypes expanded above 0.001.

The receptor was derived from a woman between 18 and 29 years old with Graves' ophthalmopathy. The chain carries TRBV18 and TRBJ2-3; no clear D. Sequenced input: blood. CDR3 residues: CASSPPVGLFGTDTQYF. The CDR3, as DNA: TGTGCCAGCTCACCACCCGTAGGGCTATTTGGCACAGATACGCAGTATTTT. The full variable domain, in which reference TRBV18 and TRBJ2-3 provide the parts outside the CDR3, is NAGVMQNPRHLVRRRGQEARLRCSPMKGHSHVYWYRQLPEEGLKFMVYLQKENIIDESGMPKERFSAEFPKEGPSILRIQQVVRGDSAAYFCASSPPVGLFGTDTQYFGPGTRLTVL.